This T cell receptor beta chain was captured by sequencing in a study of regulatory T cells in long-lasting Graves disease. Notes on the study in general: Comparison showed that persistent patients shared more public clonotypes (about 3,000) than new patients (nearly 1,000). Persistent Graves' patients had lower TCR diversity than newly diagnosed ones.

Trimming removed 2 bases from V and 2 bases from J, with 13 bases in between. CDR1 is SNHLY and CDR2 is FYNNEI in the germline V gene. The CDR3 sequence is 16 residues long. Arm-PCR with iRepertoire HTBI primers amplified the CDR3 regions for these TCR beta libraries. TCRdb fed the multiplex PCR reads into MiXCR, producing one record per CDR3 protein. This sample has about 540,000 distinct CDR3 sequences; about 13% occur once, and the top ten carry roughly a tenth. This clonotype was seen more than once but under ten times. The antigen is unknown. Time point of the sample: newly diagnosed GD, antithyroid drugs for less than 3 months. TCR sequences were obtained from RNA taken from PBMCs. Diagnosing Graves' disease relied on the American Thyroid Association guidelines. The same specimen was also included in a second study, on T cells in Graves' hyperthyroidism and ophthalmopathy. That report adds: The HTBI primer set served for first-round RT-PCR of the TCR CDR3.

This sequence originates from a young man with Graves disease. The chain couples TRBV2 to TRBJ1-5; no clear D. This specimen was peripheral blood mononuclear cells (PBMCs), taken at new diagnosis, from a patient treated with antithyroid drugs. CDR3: CASSESRGRGNQPQHF. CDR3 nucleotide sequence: TGTGCCAGCAGTGAATCCAGAGGGCGCGGCAATCAGCCCCAGCATTTT.